Below, 10 T cell receptor beta chains from the same sample are listed, as sequenced in a study of CD8 T cells in Susac syndrome. Random hexamers were used to reverse transcribe the RNA input (roughly 0.5 to 1 ug). MiXCR was run by TCRdb on the immunoSEQ multiplex PCR reads, yielding one entry per CDR3 protein. The data hold around 190,000 distinct CDR3 sequences, with approximately 96% observed a single time. The material sequenced was CD8+ T cells from PBMCs. The origin of the receptors is a human donor with multiple sclerosis.

The V call is TRBV7-9, the J call TRBJ2-1; 8 bases line up with TRBD1. This CDR3 contains 16 residues. V dropped 0 bases and J dropped 3; count of bases not matched to a gene: 4. Germline CDR1 is SEHNR and CDR2 is FQNEAQ (reference sequence). The CDR3 DNA is TGTGCCAGCAGCTTAGCCCCAGGGGGCGTCTACAATGAGCAGTTCTTC. As protein: CASSLAPGGVYNEQFF.

The V gene is TRBV6-5, the J gene TRBJ2-7; perhaps TRBD1 as D (10 bases). V lost 4 bases to trimming and J lost 2 bases, with 18 bases between them. Germline CDR1 MNHEY, CDR2 SVGAGI. The CDR3 has 16 residues. CDR3 amino acids: CASSSSGTGETYEQYF. The CDR3 nucleotides read TGTGCCAGCAGTTCTAGCGGGACAGGGGAAACCTACGAGCAGTACTTC.

The rearrangement joins TRBV2 to TRBJ2-3; weak D call: TRBD1 (5 bases). Trimming left V 8 bases short and J 0 bases short, with 12 bases between. The CDR3 length is 14 residues. CDR1 SNHLY and CDR2 FYNNEI come from the germline V gene. CDR3 DNA: TGTGCCAGCCCGGCGGCAGGGAGCACAGATACGCAGTATTTT. It specifies CASPAAGSTDTQYF.

This clonotype was counted once. The rearrangement uses TRBV3-1 and TRBJ2-5; 8 positions agree with TRBD2. The CDR3 runs 17 residues. The V gene end was trimmed by 2 bases and the J gene end by 5 bases; junction bases not matched to a gene: 13. The V gene's germline CDR1 is LGHDT and CDR2 YNNKEL (reference sequence). The CDR3 sequence: CASSQSPIKAGEETQYF. CDR3 nucleotide sequence: TGTGCCAGCAGCCAAAGCCCCATCAAAGCGGGAGAGGAGACCCAGTACTTC.

This clonotype occurred once. V gene TRBV28 combines with J gene TRBJ2-1; D may be TRBD1 or TRBD2 (5 bases each). Germline assignment: CDR1 MDHEN and CDR2 SYDVKM. The CDR3 loop spans 16 amino acids. V was trimmed by 2 bases and J by 3 bases, leaving 14 bases between them. Here the CDR3 reads CASSLGAIGVYNEQFF. Written as DNA, the CDR3 is TGTGCCAGCAGTTTAGGGGCTATCGGGGTCTACAATGAGCAGTTCTTC. Drawing the rest from reference TRBV28 and TRBJ2-1, the complete variable domain is DVKVTQSSRYLVKRTGEKVFLECVQDMDHENMFWYRQDPGLGLRLIYFSYDVKMKEKGDIPEGYSVSREKKERFSLILESASTNQTSMYLCASSLGAIGVYNEQFFGPGTRLTVL.

The chain recombines TRBV12-3 or TRBV12-4 with TRBJ1-6; possible D gene TRBD1, 5 bases. Trimming removed 3 bases from V and 5 bases from J, with 8 bases in between. This CDR3 contains 14 residues. CDR3 residues: CASSFRGDNSPLHF. CDR3 sequence (DNA): TGTGCCAGCAGTTTTCGGGGGGATAATTCACCCCTCCACTTT.

This chain joins TRBV29-1 and TRBJ2-2; D is unresolved. Germline V gives CDR1 SQVTM, CDR2 ANQGSEA. The CDR3 loop spans 13 amino acids. Deletions cut 0 bases from V and 6 bases from J, with 8 bases between. The CDR3 is CSVEDLVPGELFF. The CDR3 DNA follows: TGCAGCGTTGAAGACCTTGTCCCCGGGGAGCTGTTTTTT.

The chain employs TRBV7-9 and TRBJ2-7; TRBD1 aligns across 9 bases. Germline V CDR1 and CDR2: SEHNR, FQNEAQ (reference sequence). The CDR3 has 14 residues. The V and J ends lost 5 bases and 2 bases, in that order; junction bases with no gene match: 4. The CDR3 nucleotides read TGTGCCAGCAGCAAGGACAGGGGCCCCTACGAGCAGTACTTC. It specifies CASSKDRGPYEQYF. Looking up the rest from reference TRBV7-9 and TRBJ2-7 gives the full variable domain: DTGVSQNPRHKITKRGQNVTFRCDPISEHNRLYWYRQTLGQGPEFLTYFQNEAQLEKSRLLSDRFSAERPKGSFSTLEIQRTEQGDSAMYLCASSKDRGPYEQYFGPGTRLTVT.

The chain links TRBV13 to TRBJ1-5; D uncertain. The CDR3 consists of 13 residues. Germline V gene lookup returns CDR1 PRHDT and CDR2 FYEKMQ (reference sequence). Trimming took off 3 bases at V and 7 bases at J, with 10 bases between the two ends. CDR3: CASSLGVAQPQHF. The CDR3 DNA reads as TGTGCCAGCAGCTTGGGTGTGGCACAGCCCCAGCATTTT.

In its sample, this clonotype was seen once. The chain couples TRBV9 to TRBJ2-3; 13 bases are shared with TRBD2. CDR1 is SGDLS, CDR2 YYNGEE, per germline. V lost 4 bases and J lost 5; bases outside the gene matches: 10. The CDR3 totals 17 residues. CDR3 amino acids: CASSWTSGSWAGDTQYF. For the CDR3, the DNA is TGTGCCAGCAGCTGGACTAGCGGGAGTTGGGCCGGAGATACGCAGTATTTT.